The entry below describes one TCR beta chain. The antigen is undetermined. This specimen belongs to a study of CD8 T cells in Susac syndrome. TCR beta sequences were obtained from blood CD8+ and CD4+ T cells. The TEMRA cells underwent FACS enrichment, while the CD8+ and CD4+ T cells underwent negative isolation. This CDR3 is built from 15 residues. From germline, CDR1 is LNHDA and CDR2 SQIVND (reference sequence). V dropped 5 bases and J dropped 5 bases, with 18 bases sitting between them. Study observations and caveats: The study's TCR sequencing and HLA analysis drew on a certain number of individuals. That number was acknowledged as relatively small.

Random hexamers primed reverse transcription of about 0.45 to 1 ug RNA. An immunoSEQ multiplex PCR generated amplified TCR beta CDR3 products spanning 54 Vbeta and 13 Jbeta. In TCRdb, the immunoSEQ multiplex PCR reads were re-called with MiXCR into one record per CDR3 protein. The data show about 300,000 distinct CDR3 sequences, 85% seen once. The sequence derives from a human donor with multiple sclerosis. The sequencing input was CD8+ T cells from PBMCs. The chain joins TRBV19 to TRBJ1-1; D is uncertain. Here the CDR3 reads CASSPTAYLGTEAFF. The CDR3, as DNA: TGTGCCAGTAGTCCAACGGCCTACTTGGGGACTGAAGCTTTCTTT.